Shown below are 10 T cell receptor beta chains from a single sample sequenced in a study of blood T cell repertoires in COVID-19. Clones were read by immunoSEQ multiplex PCR, and TCRdb kept only the in-frame ones, dropping some. The sample holds approximately 70,000 clones, 86% seen once. The specimen was peripheral blood. The receptors come from a man aged 70-80 years with active COVID-19.

The chain couples TRBV7-8 to TRBJ2-2; no definite D call. This CDR3 comprises 17 residues. Germline CDR1 is SGHVS and CDR2 is FQNEAQ. Trimming pared 4 bases from V and 0 bases from J, leaving 15 bases between. In nucleotides, the CDR3 is TGTGCCAGCAGCTCCGCCCAGGCGAAAGCGAACACCGGGGAGCTGTTTTTT. This codes for CASSSAQAKANTGELFF.

The rearrangement uses TRBV19 and TRBJ2-1; TRBD2 matches at 16 bases. The germline CDR1 and CDR2 sequences are LNHDA and SQIVND (reference sequence). V lost 7 bases, J lost 8 bases, and 14 bases stayed unmatched. CDR3 size: 18 residues. CDR3: CASTPYRAGTSGRDEQFF. CDR3 nucleotides: TGTGCCAGTACCCCCTACAGGGCCGGGACTAGCGGGAGGGATGAGCAGTTCTTC.

In the case of this clone: Other DNA sequences from this sample encode an identical CDR3 as well. The chain joins TRBV9 to TRBJ2-7, with D possibly being TRBD2 (5 bases). The CDR3 extends over 14 amino acids. The V gene's germline CDR1 is SGDLS and CDR2 YYNGEE. Trimming left V 0 bases short and J 3 bases short, with 10 bases between. CDR3 sequence: CASSVGVGVYEQYF. The CDR3 region has the DNA TGTGCCAGCAGCGTAGGGGTCGGGGTCTACGAGCAGTACTTC.

The rearrangement joins TRBV6-6 to TRBJ2-1, with TRBD2 matching over 8 bases. With V trimmed by 9 bases and J by 10 bases, 11 bases remained unmatched. CDR1 and CDR2 from the germline V gene are MNHNY and SVGAGI (reference sequence). The CDR3 length is 13 residues. Written as DNA, the CDR3 is TGTGCCAGGGCTAGCGGGCCCCGCGGGGAGCAGTTCTTC. Encoded protein: CARASGPRGEQFF.

The chain couples TRBV11-2 to TRBJ2-7; perhaps TRBD2 as D (5 bases). This CDR3 contains 12 residues. V dropped 3 bases and J dropped 9 bases, with 12 bases sitting between them. Per germline, CDR1 SGHAT and CDR2 FQNNGV. This CDR3 is CASSLYGGGQYF. The CDR3 DNA sequence: TGTGCCAGCAGCTTGTATGGAGGAGGGCAGTACTTC. The whole variable domain, filled in from reference TRBV11-2 and TRBJ2-7, reads EAGVAQSPRYKIIEKRQSVAFWCNPISGHATLYWYQQILGQGPKLLIQFQNNGVVDDSQLPKDRFSAERLKGVDSTLKIQPAKLEDSAVYLCASSLYGGGQYFGPGTRLTVT.

This clone was found once. The genes are TRBV5-4 and TRBJ2-1; perhaps TRBD2 as D (6 bases). The length of the CDR3 is 15 residues. Per germline, CDR1 SGHNT and CDR2 YYREEE (reference sequence). The V end lost 4 bases, the J end lost 5 bases, and 16 bases lay between the germline ends. The CDR3 DNA is TGTGCCAGCAGCCGGGAGCCGCTAGTCGACAATGAGCAGTTCTTC. It translates to CASSREPLVDNEQFF. Filled out from reference TRBV5-4 and TRBJ2-1, the complete variable domain reads ETGVTQSPTHLIKTRGQQVTLRCSSQSGHNTVSWYQQALGQGPQFIFQYYREEENGRGNFPPRFSGLQFPNYSSELNVNALELDDSALYLCASSREPLVDNEQFFGPGTRLTVL.

This chain uses TRBV9 with TRBJ2-1; D remains unclear. Deletions cut 0 bases from V and 10 bases from J, with 11 bases between. The CDR3 loop spans 13 amino acids. CDR1 and CDR2 from the germline V gene are SGDLS and YYNGEE. CDR3 region: CASSVVASSEQFF. The CDR3 DNA reads TGTGCCAGCAGCGTAGTGGCTAGTTCGGAGCAGTTCTTC.

This chain's CDR3 is CASSLGTAHYGYTF. The CDR3 bases are TGTGCCAGCAGTCTCGGGACAGCGCACTATGGCTACACCTTC. The chain combines TRBV28 with TRBJ1-2; 7 bases align to TRBD1. CDR1 MDHEN and CDR2 SYDVKM come from the germline V gene. V shed 5 bases and J 3 bases; nucleotides not matched to a gene: 6. This CDR3 is built from 14 residues.

The table lists this clone with a count of one. V gene TRBV29-1 combines with J gene TRBJ1-4; TRBD1 aligns across 7 bases. Germline trimming cut 7 bases from V and 8 bases from J; bases unmatched to any gene: 10. Per the germline V gene, CDR1 is SQVTM and CDR2 is ANQGSEA. The CDR3 sequence is 13 residues long. The CDR3 nucleotides read TGCAGCGCATCCAAGGGGGCGGGGGAAAAACTGTTTTTT. Translation: CSASKGAGEKLFF.

This rearrangement joins TRBV25-1 to TRBJ2-1; TRBD2 agrees at 8 bases. Germline trimming cut 4 bases from V and 10 bases from J; bases unmatched to any gene: 9. Germline CDR1 is MGHDK and CDR2 is SYGVNS. CDR3 size: 14 residues. CDR3: CASSGGGSGNEQFF. The DNA of the CDR3 is TGTGCCAGCAGTGGGGGTGGTAGCGGGAACGAGCAGTTCTTC.